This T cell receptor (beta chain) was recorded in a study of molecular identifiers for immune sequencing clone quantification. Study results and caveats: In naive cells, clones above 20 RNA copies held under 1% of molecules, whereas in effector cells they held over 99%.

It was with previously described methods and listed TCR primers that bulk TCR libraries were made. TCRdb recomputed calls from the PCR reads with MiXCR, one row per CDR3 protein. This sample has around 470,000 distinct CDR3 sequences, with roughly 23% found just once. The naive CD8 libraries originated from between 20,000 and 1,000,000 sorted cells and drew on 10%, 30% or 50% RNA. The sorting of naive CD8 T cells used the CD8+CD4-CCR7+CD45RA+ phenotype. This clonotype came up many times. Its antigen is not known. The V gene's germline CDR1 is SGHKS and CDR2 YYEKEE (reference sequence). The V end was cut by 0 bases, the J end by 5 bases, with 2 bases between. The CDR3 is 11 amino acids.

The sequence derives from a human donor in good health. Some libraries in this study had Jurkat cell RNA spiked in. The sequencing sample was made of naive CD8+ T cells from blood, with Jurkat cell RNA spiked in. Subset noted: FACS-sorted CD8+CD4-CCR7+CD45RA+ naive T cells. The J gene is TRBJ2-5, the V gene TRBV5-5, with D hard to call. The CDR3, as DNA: TGTGCCAGCAGCTTGGACGAGACCCAGTACTTC. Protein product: CASSLDETQYF.